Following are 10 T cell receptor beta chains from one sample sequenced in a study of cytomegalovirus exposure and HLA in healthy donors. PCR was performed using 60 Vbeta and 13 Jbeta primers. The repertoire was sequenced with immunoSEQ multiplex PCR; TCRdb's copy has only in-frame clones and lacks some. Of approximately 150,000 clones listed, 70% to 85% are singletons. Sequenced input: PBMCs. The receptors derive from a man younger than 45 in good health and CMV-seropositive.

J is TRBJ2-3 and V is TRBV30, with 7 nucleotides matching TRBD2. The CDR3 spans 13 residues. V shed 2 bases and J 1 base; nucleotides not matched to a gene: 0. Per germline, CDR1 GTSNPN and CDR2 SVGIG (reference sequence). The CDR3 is CAWSRGGTDTQYF. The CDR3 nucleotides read TGTGCCTGGAGTCGGGGGGGCACAGATACGCAGTATTTT.

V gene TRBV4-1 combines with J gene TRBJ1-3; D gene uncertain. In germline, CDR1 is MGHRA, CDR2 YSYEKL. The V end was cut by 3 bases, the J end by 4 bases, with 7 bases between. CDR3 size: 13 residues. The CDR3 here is CASSQLQGNTIYF. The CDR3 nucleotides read TGCGCCAGCAGCCAGCTACAGGGAAACACCATATATTTT.

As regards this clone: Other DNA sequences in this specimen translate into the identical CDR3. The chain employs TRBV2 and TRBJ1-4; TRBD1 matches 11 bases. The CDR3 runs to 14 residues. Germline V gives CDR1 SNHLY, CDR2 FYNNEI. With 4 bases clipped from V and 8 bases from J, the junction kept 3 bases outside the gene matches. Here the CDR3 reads CASSGDRGNEKLFF. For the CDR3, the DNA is TGTGCCAGCAGTGGGGACAGGGGGAACGAAAAACTGTTTTTT. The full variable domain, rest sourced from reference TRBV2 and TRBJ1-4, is EPEVTQTPSHQVTQMGQEVILRCVPISNHLYFYWYRQILGQKVEFLVSFYNNEISEKSEIFDDQFSVERPDGSNFTLKIRSTKLEDSAMYFCASSGDRGNEKLFFGSGTQLSVL.

The CDR3 reads CASRGLIATNEKLFF. CDR3 bases: TGTGCCAGCAGGGGACTGATTGCAACTAATGAAAAACTGTTTTTT. The J gene is TRBJ1-4, the V gene TRBV6-5; maybe TRBD1 (5 bases). Per the germline V gene, CDR1 is MNHEY and CDR2 is SVGAGI. V was trimmed by 6 bases and J by 0 bases, leaving 11 bases between them. This CDR3 spans 15 amino acids.

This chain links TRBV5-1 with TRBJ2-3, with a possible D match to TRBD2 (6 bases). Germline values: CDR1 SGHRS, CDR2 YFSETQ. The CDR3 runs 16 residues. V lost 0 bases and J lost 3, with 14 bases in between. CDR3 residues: CASSLVAGLVTDTQYF. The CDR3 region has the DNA TGCGCCAGCAGCTTGGTGGCGGGACTGGTTACAGATACGCAGTATTTT.

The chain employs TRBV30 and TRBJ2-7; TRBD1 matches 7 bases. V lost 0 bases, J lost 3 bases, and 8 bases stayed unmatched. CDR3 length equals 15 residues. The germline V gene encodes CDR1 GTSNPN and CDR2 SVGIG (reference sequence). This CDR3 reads CAWSVDRQGYYEQYF. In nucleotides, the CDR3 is TGTGCCTGGAGTGTAGATCGACAGGGATACTACGAGCAGTACTTC.

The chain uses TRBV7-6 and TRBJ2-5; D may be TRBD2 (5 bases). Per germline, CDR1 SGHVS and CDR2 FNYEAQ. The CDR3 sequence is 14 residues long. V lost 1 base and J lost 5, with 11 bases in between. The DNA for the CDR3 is TGTGCCAGCAGCTTAGGAGGGCATGTGGAGACCCAGTACTTC. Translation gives CASSLGGHVETQYF.

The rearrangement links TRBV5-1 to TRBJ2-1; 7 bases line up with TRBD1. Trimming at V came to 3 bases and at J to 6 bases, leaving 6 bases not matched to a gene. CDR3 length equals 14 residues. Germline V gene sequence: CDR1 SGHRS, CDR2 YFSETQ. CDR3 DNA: TGCGCCAGCAGCTATCCCGGGACAGTCAATGAGCAGTTCTTC. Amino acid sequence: CASSYPGTVNEQFF.

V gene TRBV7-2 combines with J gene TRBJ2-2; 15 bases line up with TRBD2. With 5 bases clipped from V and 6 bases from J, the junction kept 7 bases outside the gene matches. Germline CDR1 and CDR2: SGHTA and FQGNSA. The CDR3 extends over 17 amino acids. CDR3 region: CASSQGLAGGRSGELFF. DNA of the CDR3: TGTGCCAGCAGCCAAGGACTAGCGGGGGGGCGGTCCGGGGAGCTGTTTTTT. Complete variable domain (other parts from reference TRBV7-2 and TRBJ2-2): GAGVSQSPSNKVTEKGKDVELRCDPISGHTALYWYRQSLGQGLEFLIYFQGNSAPDKSGLPSDRFSAERTGGSVSTLTIQRTQQEDSAVYLCASSQGLAGGRSGELFFGEGSRLTVL.

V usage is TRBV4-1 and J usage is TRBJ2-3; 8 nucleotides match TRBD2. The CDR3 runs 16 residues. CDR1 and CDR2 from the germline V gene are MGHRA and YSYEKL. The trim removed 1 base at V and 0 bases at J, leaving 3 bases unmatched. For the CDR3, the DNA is TGCGCCAGCAGCCAAGGGCGGGGGGATAGCACAGATACGCAGTATTTT. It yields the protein CASSQGRGDSTDTQYF.